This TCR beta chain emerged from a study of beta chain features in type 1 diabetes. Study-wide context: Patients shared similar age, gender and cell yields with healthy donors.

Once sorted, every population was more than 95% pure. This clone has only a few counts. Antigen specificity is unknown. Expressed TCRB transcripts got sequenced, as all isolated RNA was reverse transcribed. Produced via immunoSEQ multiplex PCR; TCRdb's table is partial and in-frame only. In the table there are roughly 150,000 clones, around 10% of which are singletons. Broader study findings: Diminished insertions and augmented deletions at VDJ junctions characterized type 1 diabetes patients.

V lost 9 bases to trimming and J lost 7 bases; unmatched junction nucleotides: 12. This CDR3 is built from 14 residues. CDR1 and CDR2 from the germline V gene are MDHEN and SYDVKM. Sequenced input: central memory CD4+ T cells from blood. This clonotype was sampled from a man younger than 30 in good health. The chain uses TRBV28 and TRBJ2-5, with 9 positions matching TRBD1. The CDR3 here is CASSRTGAKGTQYF. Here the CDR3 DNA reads TGTGCCAGTTCCCGGACAGGGGCCAAGGGGACCCAGTACTTC.